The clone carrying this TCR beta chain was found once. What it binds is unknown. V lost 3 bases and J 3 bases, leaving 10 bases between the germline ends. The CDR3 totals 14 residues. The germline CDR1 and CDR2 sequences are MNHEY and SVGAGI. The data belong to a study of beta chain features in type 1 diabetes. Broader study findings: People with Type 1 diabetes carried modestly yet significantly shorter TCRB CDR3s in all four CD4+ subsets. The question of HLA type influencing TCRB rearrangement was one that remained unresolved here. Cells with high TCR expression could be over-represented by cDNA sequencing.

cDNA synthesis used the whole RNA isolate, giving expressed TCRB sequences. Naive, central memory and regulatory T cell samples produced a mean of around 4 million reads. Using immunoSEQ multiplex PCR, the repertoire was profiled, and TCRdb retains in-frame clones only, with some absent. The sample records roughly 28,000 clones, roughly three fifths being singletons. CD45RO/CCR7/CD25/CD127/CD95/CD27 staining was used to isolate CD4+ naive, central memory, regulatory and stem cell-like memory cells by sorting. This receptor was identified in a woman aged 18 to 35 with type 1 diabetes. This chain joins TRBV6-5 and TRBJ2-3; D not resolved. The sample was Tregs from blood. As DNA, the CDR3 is TGTGCCAGCAGTTATTTGGCCAGTACAGATACGCAGTATTTT. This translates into CASSYLASTDTQYF.